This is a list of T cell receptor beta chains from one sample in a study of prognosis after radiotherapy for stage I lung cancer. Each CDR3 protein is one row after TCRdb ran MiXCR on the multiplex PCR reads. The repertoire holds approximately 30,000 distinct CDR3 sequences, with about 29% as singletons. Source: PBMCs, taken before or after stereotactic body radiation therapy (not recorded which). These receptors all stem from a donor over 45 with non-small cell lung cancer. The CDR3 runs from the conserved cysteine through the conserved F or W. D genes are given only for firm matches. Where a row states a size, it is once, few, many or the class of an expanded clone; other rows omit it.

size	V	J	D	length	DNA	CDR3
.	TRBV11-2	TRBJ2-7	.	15	TGCGCCAGCAGCTTAAAGGGGGGTCCCGTCTACGAGCAGTACTTC	CASSLKGGPVYEQYF
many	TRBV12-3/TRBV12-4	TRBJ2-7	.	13	TGTGCCAGCAGTTGGGGGGCCGTTCGCGAGCAGTACTTC	CASSWGAVREQYF
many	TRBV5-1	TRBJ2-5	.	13	TGCGCCAGCAGCTTTCAGTACCAAGAGACCCAGTACTTC	CASSFQYQETQYF
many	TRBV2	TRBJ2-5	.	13	TGTGCCAGCAGCAAGGATTTTGCGGAGACCCAGTACTTC	CASSKDFAETQYF
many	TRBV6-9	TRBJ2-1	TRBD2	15	TGTGCCAGCAGTTGGTCGGCTAGCGGGTCCAATGAGCAGTTCTTC	CASSWSASGSNEQFF
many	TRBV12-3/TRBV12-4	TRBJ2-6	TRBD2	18	TGTGCCAGCAGTTTGGGGCTAGCGGGAGTAACTGGGGCCAACGTCCTGACTTTC	CASSLGLAGVTGANVLTF
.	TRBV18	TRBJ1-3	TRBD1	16	TGTGCCAGCTCACCATGGACAGGGTCTACTGGAAACACCATATATTTT	CASSPWTGSTGNTIYF
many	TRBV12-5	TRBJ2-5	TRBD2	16	TGTGCTAGTGGTTTGCTCCTAGCGGGAGGGTCCGGGACCCAGTACTTC	CASGLLLAGGSGTQYF
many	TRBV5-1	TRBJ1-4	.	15	TGCGCCAGCAGCCCATGGACAGCTTCCAATGAAAAACTGTTTTTT	CASSPWTASNEKLFF
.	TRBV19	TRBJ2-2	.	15	TGTGCCAGTTCGACGACGCATGGTAGGACCGGGGAGCTGTTTTTT	CASSTTHGRTGELFF
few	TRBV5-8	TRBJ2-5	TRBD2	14	TGTGCCAGCAGCTTCTCCGGGGGGGGAGCGACCCAGTACTTC	CASSFSGGGATQYF
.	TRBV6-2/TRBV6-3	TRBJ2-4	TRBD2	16	TGTGCCAGCAGTTCACACGCGAGCGGGAGATTGGACATTCAGTACTTC	CASSSHASGRLDIQYF
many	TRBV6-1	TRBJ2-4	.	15	TGTGCCAGCAGCCCCGGGGAAAGCAGGGGTGACATTCAGTACTTC	CASSPGESRGDIQYF
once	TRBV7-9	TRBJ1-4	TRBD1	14	TGTGCCAGCAGCCGGGGACAGCTTAATGAAAAACTGTTTTTT	CASSRGQLNEKLFF
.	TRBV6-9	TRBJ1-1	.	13	TGTGCCAGCAGTTACCCGGGCCATGTTGAAGCTTTCTTT	CASSYPGHVEAFF
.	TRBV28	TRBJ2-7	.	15	TGTGCCAGCAGCTTACAGGGTAAACTTACCTACGAGCAGTACTTC	CASSLQGKLTYEQYF
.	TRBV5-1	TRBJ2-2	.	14	TGCGCCAGCAGCTTCCAGTGGAACACCTGGGAGCTGTTTTTT	CASSFQWNTWELFF
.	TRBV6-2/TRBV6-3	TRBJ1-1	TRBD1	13	TGTGCCAGCACCCTTACATTACAGGGGGAAGCTTTCTTT	CASTLTLQGEAFF
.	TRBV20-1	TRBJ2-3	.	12	TGCAGTGCCCGGGCCCCTGAGGCAACGCAGTATTTT	CSARAPEATQYF
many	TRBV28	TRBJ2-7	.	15	TGTGCCAGCAGTTTGACGTTAGCGGTCTCCTACGAGCAGTACTTC	CASSLTLAVSYEQYF
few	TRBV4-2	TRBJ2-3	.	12	TGTGCCAGTGGTTTTTGGGCAGATACGCAGTATTTT	CASGFWADTQYF
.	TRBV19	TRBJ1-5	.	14	TGTGCCAGTAGTGTACCGGGATTCAATCAGCCCCAGCATTTT	CASSVPGFNQPQHF
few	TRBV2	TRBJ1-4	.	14	TGTGTCAGCAGTTCAGCGAGATTTAATGAAAAACTGTTTTTT	CVSSSARFNEKLFF
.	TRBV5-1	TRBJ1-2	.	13	TGTGCCAGCAGCTGGGCAGGGACCTATGGCTACACCTTC	CASSWAGTYGYTF
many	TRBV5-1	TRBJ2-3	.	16	TGCGCCAGCAGTCCCAGGGGGGGAGGAGTTGGAGATACGCAGTATTTT	CASSPRGGGVGDTQYF